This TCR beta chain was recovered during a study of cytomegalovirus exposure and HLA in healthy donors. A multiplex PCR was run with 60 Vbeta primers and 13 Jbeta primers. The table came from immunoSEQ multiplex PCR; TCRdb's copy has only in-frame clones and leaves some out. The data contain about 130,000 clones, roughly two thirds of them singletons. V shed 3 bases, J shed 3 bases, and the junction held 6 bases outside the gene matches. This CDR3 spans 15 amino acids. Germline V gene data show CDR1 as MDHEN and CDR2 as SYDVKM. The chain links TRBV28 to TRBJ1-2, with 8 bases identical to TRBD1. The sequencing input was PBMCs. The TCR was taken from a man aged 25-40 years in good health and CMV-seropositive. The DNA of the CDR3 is TGTGCCAGCAGTTTCCCCCAGGGGGCCTACTATGGCTACACCTTC. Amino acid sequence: CASSFPQGAYYGYTF.